A single sample gave rise to the 14 T cell receptor beta chains below, sequenced in a study of tumor T cells in aggressive B-cell lymphoma. Method: immunoSEQ multiplex PCR; TCRdb's copy keeps in-frame clones and lacks some. Of about 940 clones in the sample, roughly 80% were seen once. Source material: tumor tissue. The receptors come from an adult with diffuse large B cell lymphoma. Some clones in this sample may be carry-over from other donors' samples.

This chain joins TRBV7-8 and TRBJ2-7; D perhaps matches TRBD1 (5 bases). Trimming removed 0 bases from V and 3 bases from J, with 15 bases in between. Germline CDR1 reads SGHVS; CDR2 reads FQNEAQ. The CDR3 has 16 amino acids. CDR3 sequence (DNA): TGTGCCAGCAGCTTAGCAGGGCCAGGGCCCTACTACGAGCAGTACTTC. It translates to CASSLAGPGPYYEQYF.

CDR3 protein: CATSRVVLDYNEQFF. CDR3 in DNA: TGTGCCACCAGCAGAGTGGTACTAGACTACAATGAGCAGTTCTTC. V gene TRBV15 combines with J gene TRBJ2-1; D possibly corresponds to TRBD2 (5 bases). The CDR3 contains 15 residues. V was clipped by 1 base and J by 3 bases, with 10 bases between them. Germline CDR1 LNHNV, CDR2 YYDKDF (reference sequence).

This chain connects TRBV7-2 to TRBJ2-3; 7 positions match TRBD1. Per germline, CDR1 SGHTA and CDR2 FQGNSA. Germline trimming cut 5 bases from V and 0 bases from J; bases unmatched to any gene: 5. The CDR3 length is 15 residues. The CDR3 coding sequence is TGTGCCAGCAGCCTTGGACAGGCAAGCACAGATACGCAGTATTTT. Its translation: CASSLGQASTDTQYF.

The chain combines TRBV7-6 with TRBJ1-1; 8 bases agree with TRBD1. Trimming at V came to 5 bases and at J to 6 bases, leaving 5 bases not matched to a gene. The CDR3 is made up of 13 amino acids. Germline CDR1 reads SGHVS; CDR2 reads FNYEAQ. CDR3 nucleotides: TGTGCCAGCAGCGCCTTACAGGGGGCTGAAGCTTTCTTT. This sequence encodes CASSALQGAEAFF.

This chain uses TRBV11-3 with TRBJ1-4; the D gene is possibly TRBD1 (5 bases). This CDR3 comprises 17 residues. The ends were cut back, 3 bases at V and 4 bases at J, with 18 bases in the middle. Per the germline V gene, CDR1 is SGHNT and CDR2 is YENEEA. The DNA of the CDR3 is TGTGCCAGCAGCTTCCCAAGGTTCAGGGTGATTAATGAAAAACTGTTTTTT. This codes for CASSFPRFRVINEKLFF.

J is TRBJ2-2 and V is TRBV7-9; possibly TRBD1 for D (6 bases). CDR1 and CDR2 (germline): SEHNR, FQNEAQ (reference sequence). CDR3 length: 12 residues. Here the CDR3 DNA reads TGTGCTAGACAGGAAAACACCGGGGAGCTGTTTTTT. It translates to CARQENTGELFF.

The genes are TRBV9 and TRBJ1-2, with a possible D match to TRBD1 (5 bases). The CDR3 runs 17 residues. CDR1 and CDR2 from the germline V gene are SGDLS and YYNGEE. Trimming cost V 0 bases and J 1 base, with 16 bases left between them. DNA of the CDR3: TGTGCCAGCAGCGTAGACCCCTTAGACGGGGGTAACTATGGCTACACCTTC. It translates to CASSVDPLDGGNYGYTF.

The chain couples TRBV28 to TRBJ1-1; D call uncertain. The CDR3 totals 13 residues. Germline lookup yields CDR1 MDHEN and CDR2 SYDVKM. Trimming stripped 11 bases from V and 3 bases from J, with 16 bases between. CDR3 region: CAVAGGLHTEAFF. The CDR3 DNA follows: TGTGCCGTAGCGGGAGGGCTTCACACTGAAGCTTTCTTT.

The gene calls are TRBV5-5 and TRBJ1-2; a possible D gene is TRBD1 (5 bases). V was cut by 0 bases and J by 4 bases, with 16 bases left in between. From germline, CDR1 is SGHKS and CDR2 YYEKEE (reference sequence). This CDR3 has 16 amino acids. In DNA, the CDR3 is TGTGCCAGCAGCTTGGCCCCGACCAGGGCAACCTATGGCTACACCTTC. Residues: CASSLAPTRATYGYTF.

The CDR3 nucleotides are TGTGCCAGCAGTGGTCCAGGGGGCTTTGGCTACACCTTC. Protein product: CASSGPGGFGYTF. J is TRBJ1-2 and V is TRBV2, with 8 bases aligning to TRBD1. CDR3 length: 13 residues. Germline CDR1 reads SNHLY; CDR2 reads FYNNEI. Trimming at V came to 4 bases and at J to 7 bases, leaving 5 bases not matched to a gene. Looking up the rest from reference TRBV2 and TRBJ1-2 gives the full variable domain: EPEVTQTPSHQVTQMGQEVILRCVPISNHLYFYWYRQILGQKVEFLVSFYNNEISEKSEIFDDQFSVERPDGSNFTLKIRSTKLEDSAMYFCASSGPGGFGYTFGSGTRLTVV.

V gene TRBV9 combines with J gene TRBJ2-2; no reliable D call. The CDR3 runs 13 residues. V lost 0 bases and J lost 4, with 4 bases in between. Germline values: CDR1 SGDLS, CDR2 YYNGEE. The CDR3 nucleotides read TGTGCCAGCAGCGTAGGTATCACCGGGGAGCTGTTTTTT. Amino acid sequence: CASSVGITGELFF.

The J gene is TRBJ2-3, the V gene TRBV4-3; TRBD2 agrees at 14 bases. The CDR3 contains 16 residues. V shed 1 base, J shed 6 bases, and the junction held 3 bases outside the gene matches. Germline CDR1 LGHNA, CDR2 YSLEER. The CDR3 spells CASSQGLAGGPDTQYF. The CDR3 DNA is TGCGCCAGCAGCCAAGGACTAGCGGGGGGGCCGGATACGCAGTATTTT.

The chain links TRBV6-5 to TRBJ2-3, with D maybe TRBD2 (5 bases). V shed 6 bases and J shed 6 bases, with 16 bases lying between them. CDR3 length equals 14 residues. CDR1 is MNHEY, CDR2 SVGAGI, per germline. The CDR3 DNA reads TGTGCCAGCAGCTATGACCGGCGGGCGGATACGCAGTATTTT. Residues: CASSYDRRADTQYF.

The V gene is TRBV27, the J gene TRBJ1-6; 7 nucleotides align to TRBD1. This CDR3 is 14 amino acids long. Germline V gene lookup returns CDR1 MNHEY and CDR2 SMNVEV (reference sequence). The ends lost 6 bases at V and 7 bases at J; junction bases unmatched: 6. CDR3 sequence: CASRETGTNSPLHF. The CDR3, as DNA: TGTGCCAGCAGAGAGACAGGGACCAATTCACCCCTCCACTTT.